This TCR beta chain emerged from a study of cytomegalovirus exposure and HLA in healthy donors. Study details: The roughly 130 validation repertoires used the same platform as the 550 to 800 first-cohort repertoires (as reported by a later analysis).

Clones were read by immunoSEQ multiplex PCR, and TCRdb kept only the in-frame ones, dropping some. The sample yields tens of thousands of clones, 90% to 95% seen once. This clone appeared a single time. Its antigen is currently unknown. Study-wide points: Rare TCR sequences predominated, though certain public TCRs were found in many donors. The tendency of first-cohort TCR clusters to co-occur in the 130 or so validation repertoires was identified by a subsequent analysis. For cytomegalovirus status, the classifier reportedly gave diagnoses with high specificity and sensitivity.

This CDR3 is built from 13 residues. V lost 5 bases to trimming and J lost 4 bases, with 9 bases between them. Looked up from germline, CDR1 is MNHEY and CDR2 is SVGAGI. This sequence joins TRBV6-5 and TRBJ1-3, with D possibly being TRBD1 (5 bases). The sequence derives from a man between 18 and 29 years old in good health and CMV-seronegative. The specimen sequenced was PBMCs. CDR3 amino acids: CASSQQVGNTIYF. CDR3 DNA: TGTGCCAGCAGTCAACAGGTGGGAAACACCATATATTTT.